A selection of T cell receptor beta chains follows, all from one sample in a study of T cell responses to AZD1222 COVID-19 vaccine. Method: immunoSEQ multiplex PCR; TCRdb's copy keeps in-frame clones and lacks some. Among some 150,000 clones listed, over 75% were seen once. The sequenced sample was peripheral blood, obtained 28 days after the second AZD1222 dose. All receptors come from an adult who received the AZD1222 COVID-19 vaccine. Both conserved end residues are part of each CDR3. The D gene is left open where the match is weak. The size of a clone is reported for some rows only, either as once, few or many, or as a class for expanded clones.

16,TRBV5-4,NA,TRBJ1-2,NA,TGTGCCAGCAGCGGAAAGGGTACAGGGCCTCTAAGTGGCTACACCTTC,CASSGKGTGPLSGYTF
13,TRBV10-2,NA,TRBJ1-5,NA,TGCGCCAGTTCGGCAGGGAGCAATCAGCCCCAGCATTTT,CASSAGSNQPQHF
18,TRBV18,NA,TRBJ1-4,NA,TGTGCCAGCTCACCAAAAGCGGTGAGGGGCAATGCTAATGAAAAACTGTTTTTT,CASSPKAVRGNANEKLFF
13,TRBV3-1/TRBV3-2,once,TRBJ1-1,NA,TGTGCCAGCAGCCAGTTCTTGAACACTGAAGCTTTCTTT,CASSQFLNTEAFF
14,TRBV2,NA,TRBJ2-5,NA,TGTGCCAGCAGTGAGACAGAGACTCAAGAGACCCAGTACTTC,CASSETETQETQYF
15,TRBV14,NA,TRBJ2-1,TRBD1,TGTGCCAGCAGCCAACCGGGACAGGGGTACAATGAGCAGTTCTTC,CASSQPGQGYNEQFF
13,TRBV29-1,NA,TRBJ1-2,NA,TGCAGCGTTGAAGATACAGCAAACGATGGCTACACCTTC,CSVEDTANDGYTF
14,TRBV5-1,NA,TRBJ1-4,NA,TGCGCCAGCAGCCCCGGGAGAGGGGACGAAAAACTGTTTTTT,CASSPGRGDEKLFF
15,TRBV7-9,NA,TRBJ1-5,NA,TGTGCCAGCAGCTTTTCGGAAGAAGGGGGACAGCCCCAGCATTTT,CASSFSEEGGQPQHF
14,TRBV7-9,NA,TRBJ1-2,NA,TGTGCCAGCAGCCCACAGGGAAGTGACTATGGCTACACCTTC,CASSPQGSDYGYTF
16,TRBV21-1,once,TRBJ2-2,NA,TGTGCCAGCAGGTCATTAGCGGGACCCACACCCGGGGAGCTGTTTTTT,CASRSLAGPTPGELFF
14,TRBV25-1,NA,TRBJ1-6,NA,TGTGCCAGCAGTTTATCCCCCGAGAATTCACCCCTCCACTTT,CASSLSPENSPLHF
17,TRBV12-5,NA,TRBJ2-1,NA,TGTGCTAGTGGTTTGGGACTGAACTCGGGACCCTCCGGCGAGCAGTTCTTC,CASGLGLNSGPSGEQFF
13,TRBV2,NA,TRBJ1-4,NA,TGTGCCAGCAGCCAGGGCCCTAATGAAAAACTGTTTTTT,CASSQGPNEKLFF
14,TRBV27,NA,TRBJ2-7,TRBD2,TGTGCCAGCAGTCTCCGCGGGGGTTTGGGAGAGCAGTACTTC,CASSLRGGLGEQYF
14,TRBV5-1,NA,TRBJ1-6,TRBD1,TGCGCCAGCCAAGTACAGGGGGATGGATCACCCCTCCACTTT,CASQVQGDGSPLHF
16,TRBV7-9,NA,TRBJ1-5,NA,TGTGCCAGCAGCTTAGCGCCCGGGGAGAGCAATCAGCCCCAGCATTTT,CASSLAPGESNQPQHF
15,TRBV7-9,NA,TRBJ2-1,TRBD2,TGTGCCAGCAGCCTCAGCGGGAGTCGATACAATGAGCAGTTCTTC,CASSLSGSRYNEQFF
13,TRBV7-8,NA,TRBJ2-7,NA,TGTGCCAGCAGCCCCTCCACCGTGGGCGAGCAGTACTTC,CASSPSTVGEQYF
14,TRBV29-1,NA,TRBJ2-7,TRBD1,TGCAGCGTTGCCCGGGACAGGGCTAGCAACGAGCAGTACTTC,CSVARDRASNEQYF
15,TRBV12-5,NA,TRBJ1-1,NA,TGTGCTAGTGGTTTGAGGACGACAGGCCCCACTGAAGCTTTCTTT,CASGLRTTGPTEAFF
16,TRBV30,NA,TRBJ1-2,NA,TGTGCCTGGAGTGTAGCGCTCCGGCAGGGTGTGGATGGCTACACCTTC,CAWSVALRQGVDGYTF
15,TRBV19,NA,TRBJ2-1,TRBD2,TGTGCCAGTAGTATCGGTAGCGGGCCGCACAATGAGCAGTTCTTC,CASSIGSGPHNEQFF
17,TRBV9,NA,TRBJ1-3,TRBD1,TGTGCCAGCAGCGTAGCCGGGACAGGGAACGGTGGAAACACCATATATTTT,CASSVAGTGNGGNTIYF
12,TRBV28,once,TRBJ1-2,NA,TGTGCCAGCAGTACCCTATCCTATGGCTACACCTTC,CASSTLSYGYTF
15,TRBV6-1,NA,TRBJ1-5,NA,TGTGCCAGCAGTGAGCAGATTTGGGGGTGGCAGCCCCAGCATTTT,CASSEQIWGWQPQHF
15,TRBV18,NA,TRBJ2-1,TRBD2,TGTGCCAGCTCACCGGGACTAGCGGGAGTTGGGGAGCAGTTCTTC,CASSPGLAGVGEQFF
14,TRBV6-5,NA,TRBJ2-7,NA,TGTGCCAGCAGTTATGGCGAGCGCTCCTACGAGCAGTACTTC,CASSYGERSYEQYF
15,TRBV27,NA,TRBJ2-1,TRBD2,TGTGCCAGCAGTTACGAGGGAGCGGGAAGAAATGAGCAGTTCTTC,CASSYEGAGRNEQFF
14,TRBV30,NA,TRBJ2-7,NA,TGTGCCTGGAGTGCAACCTCACAGGGCTACGAGCAGTACTTC,CAWSATSQGYEQYF
16,TRBV18,NA,TRBJ2-2,NA,TGTGCCAGCTCACCAAGGGACCCAAGAAACACCGGGGAGCTGTTTTTT,CASSPRDPRNTGELFF
14,TRBV6-6,NA,TRBJ2-7,TRBD2,TGTGCCAGCAGTTCCGGACTAGCGGGAGTCGAGCAGTACTTC,CASSSGLAGVEQYF
13,TRBV10-2,NA,TRBJ1-1,NA,TGCGCCAGCAGTATTGGCAGGGTAGCTGAAGCTTTCTTT,CASSIGRVAEAFF
15,TRBV5-1,NA,TRBJ1-1,TRBD1,TGCGCCAGCAGCGGGATGACAGGGATGAACACTGAAGCTTTCTTT,CASSGMTGMNTEAFF
14,TRBV7-9,NA,TRBJ2-7,NA,TGTGCCAGCAGCTTAGCCTCAGACAAATACGAGCAGTACTTC,CASSLASDKYEQYF
15,TRBV28,NA,TRBJ2-5,NA,TGTGCCAGCAGTTTTTGGGGGTCAGCTCAAGAGACCCAGTACTTC,CASSFWGSAQETQYF
14,TRBV19,NA,TRBJ1-6,NA,TGTGCCAGTAGTATCTCCGGGATTAATTCACCCCTCCACTTT,CASSISGINSPLHF
14,TRBV13,NA,TRBJ1-1,TRBD1,TGTGCCAGCAGCCCAAGGACAGGGAACACTGAAGCTTTCTTT,CASSPRTGNTEAFF
15,TRBV19,NA,TRBJ2-7,TRBD1,TGTGCCAGTAAAGCCGGGACAGGTATGACCTACGAGCAGTACTTC,CASKAGTGMTYEQYF
13,TRBV3-1/TRBV3-2,NA,TRBJ1-1,NA,TGTGCCAGCAGCCAAGATATGGTGCCCGAAGCTTTCTTT,CASSQDMVPEAFF
14,TRBV27,NA,TRBJ1-2,NA,TGTGCCAGCAGTTCCCACTCGACCCTCCAGGGCTACACCTTC,CASSSHSTLQGYTF
15,TRBV10-2,NA,TRBJ1-5,TRBD1,TGCGCCAGCAGTGAGAGAGGGACAGGGAATCAGCCCCAGCATTTT,CASSERGTGNQPQHF
14,TRBV11-1,once,TRBJ2-7,NA,TGTGCCAGCAGCTTTAGGAGGGAAGGAGGCGAGCAGTACTTC,CASSFRREGGEQYF
16,TRBV6-1,NA,TRBJ2-5,TRBD2,TGTGCCAGCAGTGATTTGACTAGCGGGAGGAAAGAGACCCAGTACTTC,CASSDLTSGRKETQYF
15,TRBV7-6,NA,TRBJ2-7,NA,TGTGCCAGCAGCTTAATCCAGGGACCGTCAGGCGAGCAGTACTTC,CASSLIQGPSGEQYF
15,TRBV25-1,NA,TRBJ2-4,TRBD2,TGTGCCAGCAGTGCGTCGGCGGGAGTAGGAGACATTCAGTACTTC,CASSASAGVGDIQYF
17,TRBV5-1,NA,TRBJ2-1,NA,TGCGCCAGCAGCTTGACGCCCCCAGGGAGCTCCTACAATGAGCAGTTCTTC,CASSLTPPGSSYNEQFF
15,TRBV10-3,NA,TRBJ2-3,TRBD2,TGTGCCATCAGCCTAGCGGGAGGACTCGCAGATACGCAGTATTTT,CAISLAGGLADTQYF